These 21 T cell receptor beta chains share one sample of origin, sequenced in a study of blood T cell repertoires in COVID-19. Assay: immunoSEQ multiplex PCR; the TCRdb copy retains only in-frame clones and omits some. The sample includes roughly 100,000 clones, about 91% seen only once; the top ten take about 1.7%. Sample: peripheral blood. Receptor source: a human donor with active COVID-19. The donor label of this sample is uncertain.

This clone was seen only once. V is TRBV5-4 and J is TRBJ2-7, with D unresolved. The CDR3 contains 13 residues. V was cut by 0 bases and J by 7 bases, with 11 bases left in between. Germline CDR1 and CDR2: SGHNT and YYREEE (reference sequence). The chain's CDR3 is CASSLDYSGEQYF. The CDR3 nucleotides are TGTGCCAGCAGCTTGGACTACTCCGGGGAGCAGTACTTC.

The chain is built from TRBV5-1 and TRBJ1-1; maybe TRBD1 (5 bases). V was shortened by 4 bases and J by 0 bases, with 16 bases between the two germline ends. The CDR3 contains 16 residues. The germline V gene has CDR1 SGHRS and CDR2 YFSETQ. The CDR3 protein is CASSPSLDSLNTEAFF. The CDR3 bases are TGCGCCAGCAGCCCGAGTCTTGACAGCTTGAACACTGAAGCTTTCTTT. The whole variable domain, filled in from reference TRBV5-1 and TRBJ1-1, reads KAGVTQTPRYLIKTRGQQVTLSCSPISGHRSVSWYQQTPGQGLQFLFEYFSETQRNKGNFPGRFSGRQFSNSRSEMNVSTLELGDSALYLCASSPSLDSLNTEAFFGQGTRLTVV.

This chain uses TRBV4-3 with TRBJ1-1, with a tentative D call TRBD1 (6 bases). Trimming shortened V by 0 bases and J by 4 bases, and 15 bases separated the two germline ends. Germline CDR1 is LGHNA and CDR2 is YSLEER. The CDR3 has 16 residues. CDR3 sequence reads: CASSQDSGGDGTEAFF. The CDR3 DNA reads TGCGCCAGCAGCCAAGATTCGGGGGGCGATGGCACTGAAGCTTTCTTT.

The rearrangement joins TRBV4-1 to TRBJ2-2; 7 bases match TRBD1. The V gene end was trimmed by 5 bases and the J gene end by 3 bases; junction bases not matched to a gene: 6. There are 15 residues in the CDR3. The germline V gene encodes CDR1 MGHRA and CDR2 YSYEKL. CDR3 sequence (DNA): TGCGCCAGCAGCGCCAGGGGGTCGGACACCGGGGAGCTGTTTTTT. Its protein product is CASSARGSDTGELFF.

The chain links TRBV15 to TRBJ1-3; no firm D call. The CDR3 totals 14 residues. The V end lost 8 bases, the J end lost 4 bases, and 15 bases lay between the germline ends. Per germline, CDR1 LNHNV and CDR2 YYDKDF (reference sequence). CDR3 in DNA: TGTGCCACCGCGAAAGAAGCTCCCGGAAACACCATATATTTT. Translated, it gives CATAKEAPGNTIYF.

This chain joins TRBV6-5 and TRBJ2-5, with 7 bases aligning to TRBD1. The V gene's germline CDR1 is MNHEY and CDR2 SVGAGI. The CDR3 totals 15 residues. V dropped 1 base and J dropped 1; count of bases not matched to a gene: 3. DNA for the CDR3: TGTGCCAGCAGTTACTTCAGACAGGGCCAAGAGACCCAGTACTTC. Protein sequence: CASSYFRQGQETQYF.

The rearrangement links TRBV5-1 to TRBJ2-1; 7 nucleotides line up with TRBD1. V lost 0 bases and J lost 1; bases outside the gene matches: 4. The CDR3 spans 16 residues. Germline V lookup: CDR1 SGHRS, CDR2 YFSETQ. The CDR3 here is CASSLAGGSSYNEQFF. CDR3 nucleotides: TGCGCCAGCAGCTTGGCAGGGGGAAGTTCCTACAATGAGCAGTTCTTC.

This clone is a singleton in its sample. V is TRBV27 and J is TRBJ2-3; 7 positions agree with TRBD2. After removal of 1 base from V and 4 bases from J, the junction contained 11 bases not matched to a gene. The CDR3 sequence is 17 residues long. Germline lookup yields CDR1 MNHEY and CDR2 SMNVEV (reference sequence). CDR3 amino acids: CASSLLRMWGGADTQYF. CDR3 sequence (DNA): TGTGCCAGCAGTTTATTGAGAATGTGGGGGGGGGCAGATACGCAGTATTTT.

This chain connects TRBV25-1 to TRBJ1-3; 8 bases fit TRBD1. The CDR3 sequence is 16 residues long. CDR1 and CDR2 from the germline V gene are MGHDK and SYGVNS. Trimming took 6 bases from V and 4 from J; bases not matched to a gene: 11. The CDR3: CASSSSWDRRGNTIYF. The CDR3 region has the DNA TGTGCCAGCAGCTCCAGTTGGGACAGGCGAGGAAACACCATATATTTT.

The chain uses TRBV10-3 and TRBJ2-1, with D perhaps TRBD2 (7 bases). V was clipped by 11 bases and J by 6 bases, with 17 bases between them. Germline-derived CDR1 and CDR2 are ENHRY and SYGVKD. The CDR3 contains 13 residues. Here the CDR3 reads CALGGPRGNEQFF. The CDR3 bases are TGTGCCCTCGGGGGGCCGAGGGGCAATGAGCAGTTCTTC.

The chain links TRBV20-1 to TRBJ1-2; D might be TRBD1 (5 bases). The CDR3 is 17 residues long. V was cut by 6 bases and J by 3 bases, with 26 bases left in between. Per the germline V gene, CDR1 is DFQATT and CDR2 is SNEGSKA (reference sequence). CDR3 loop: CSASGRGAQKGDYGYTF. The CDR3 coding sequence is TGCAGTGCCAGTGGGCGGGGCGCTCAGAAAGGGGACTATGGCTACACCTTC.

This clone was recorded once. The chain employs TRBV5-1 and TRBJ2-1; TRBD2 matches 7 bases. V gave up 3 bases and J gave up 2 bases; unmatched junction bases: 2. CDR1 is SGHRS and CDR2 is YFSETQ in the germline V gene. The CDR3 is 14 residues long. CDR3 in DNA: TGCGCCAGCAGCTCAGCGGGACCCTACAATGAGCAGTTCTTC. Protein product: CASSSAGPYNEQFF.

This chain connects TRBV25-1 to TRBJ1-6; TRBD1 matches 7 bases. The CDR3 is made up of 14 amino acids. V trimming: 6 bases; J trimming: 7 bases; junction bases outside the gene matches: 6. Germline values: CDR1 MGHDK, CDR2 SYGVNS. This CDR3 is CASRAGTENSPLHF. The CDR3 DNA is TGTGCCAGCAGAGCCGGGACAGAAAATTCACCCCTCCACTTT.

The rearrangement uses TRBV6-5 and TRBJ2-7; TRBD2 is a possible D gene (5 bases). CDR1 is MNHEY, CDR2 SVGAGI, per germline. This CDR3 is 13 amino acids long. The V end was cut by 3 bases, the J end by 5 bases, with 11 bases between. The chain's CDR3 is CASSYPGSDEQYF. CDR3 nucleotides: TGTGCCAGCAGTTATCCGGGGAGTGACGAGCAGTACTTC.

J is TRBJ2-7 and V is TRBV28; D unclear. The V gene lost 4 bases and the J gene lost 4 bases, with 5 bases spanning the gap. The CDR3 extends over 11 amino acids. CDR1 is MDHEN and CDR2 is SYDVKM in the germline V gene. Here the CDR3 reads CASSSRYEQYF. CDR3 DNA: TGTGCCAGCAGTTCGCGGTACGAGCAGTACTTC.

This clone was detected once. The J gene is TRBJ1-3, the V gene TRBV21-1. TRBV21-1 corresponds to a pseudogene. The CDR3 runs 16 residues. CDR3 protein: CASSKGQTLSGNTIYF. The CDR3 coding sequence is TGTGCCAGCAGCAAAGGGCAGACTCTCTCTGGAAACACCATATATTTT.

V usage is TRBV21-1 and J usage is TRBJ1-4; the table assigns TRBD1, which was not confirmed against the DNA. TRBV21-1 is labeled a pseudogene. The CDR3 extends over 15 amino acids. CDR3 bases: TGTGCCAGCAGCAAAGCGGGCACAACTAATGAAAAACTGTTTTTT. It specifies CASSKAGTTNEKLFF.

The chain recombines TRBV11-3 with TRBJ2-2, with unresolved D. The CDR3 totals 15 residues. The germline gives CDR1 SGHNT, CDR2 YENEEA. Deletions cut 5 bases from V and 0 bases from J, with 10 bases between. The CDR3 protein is CASSPPNTNTGELFF. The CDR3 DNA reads TGTGCCAGCAGCCCCCCTAATACGAACACCGGGGAGCTGTTTTTT. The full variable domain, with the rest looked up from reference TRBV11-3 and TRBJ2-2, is EAGVVQSPRYKIIEKKQPVAFWCNPISGHNTLYWYLQNLGQGPELLIRYENEEAVDDSQLPKDRFSAERLKGVDSTLKIQPAELGDSAVYLCASSPPNTNTGELFFGEGSRLTVL.

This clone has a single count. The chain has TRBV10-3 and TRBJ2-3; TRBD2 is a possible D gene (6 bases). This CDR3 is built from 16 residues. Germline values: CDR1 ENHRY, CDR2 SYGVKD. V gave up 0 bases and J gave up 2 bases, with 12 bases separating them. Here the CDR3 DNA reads TGTGCCATCAGTGAGTCGGCGGGGCAGGCCACAGATACGCAGTATTTT. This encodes CAISESAGQATDTQYF.

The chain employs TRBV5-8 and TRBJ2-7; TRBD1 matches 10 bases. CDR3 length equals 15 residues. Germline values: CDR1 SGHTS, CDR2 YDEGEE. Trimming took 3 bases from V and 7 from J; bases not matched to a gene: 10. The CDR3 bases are TGTGCCAGCAGCTCCGGGACAGGGGTGGTGGGAGAGCAGTACTTC. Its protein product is CASSSGTGVVGEQYF.

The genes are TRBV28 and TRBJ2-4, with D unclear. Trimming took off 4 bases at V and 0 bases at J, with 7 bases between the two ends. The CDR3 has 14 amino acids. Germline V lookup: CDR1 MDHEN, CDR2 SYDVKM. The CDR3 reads CASSSLLAKNIQYF. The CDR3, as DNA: TGTGCCAGCAGTTCCCTTTTAGCCAAAAACATTCAGTACTTC.